This TCR beta chain was observed in a study of T cells in Graves' hyperthyroidism and ophthalmopathy. Study findings and constraints: Among thyroid clonotypes expanded above 0.001, most also appeared in blood.

What was amplified from RNA transcripts were TCR beta CDR3 regions. Primed by the HTBI set, a first-round RT-PCR was run on the TCR CDR3. In TCRdb, the multiplex PCR reads were re-called with MiXCR into one record per CDR3 protein. Among fewer than 500,000 distinct CDR3 sequences listed, about 15% were seen once. This clonotype was picked up many times. Its target is unknown. Trimming shortened V by 0 bases and J by 4 bases, and 9 bases separated the two germline ends. The CDR3 length is 14 residues. The germline CDR1 and CDR2 sequences are LGHDT and YNNKEL (reference sequence). Sample: blood. The V and J genes are TRBV3-1 and TRBJ1-1, with D unclear. The sequence was obtained from a man aged 18-30 years with Graves' ophthalmopathy. The CDR3 spells CASSQEPGGTEAFF. DNA for the CDR3: TGTGCCAGCAGCCAAGAACCAGGAGGCACTGAAGCTTTCTTT.